Listed here are 24 T cell receptor beta chains from one sample, sequenced in a study of CD8 T cells in ankylosing spondylitis. MiXCR, run by TCRdb on the 5' RACE reads, gives a single entry per CDR3 protein. The data show 150,000 to 200,000 distinct CDR3 sequences, 25% to 35% seen once. Sequencing used synovial fluid, either unsorted or a sorted T cell fraction (not recorded which). Receptors were obtained from a male donor with ankylosing spondylitis.

This clonotype was seen at least ten times. The chain joins TRBV20-1 to TRBJ2-1, with TRBD2 matching 7 bases. Germline lookup yields CDR1 DFQATT and CDR2 SNEGSKA (reference sequence). V lost 3 bases, J lost 4 bases, and 9 bases stayed unmatched. This CDR3 contains 15 residues. The CDR3 sequence is CSASLGGGVYNEQFF. The CDR3 nucleotides are TGCAGTGCTAGCTTAGGCGGGGGAGTATACAATGAGCAGTTCTTC.

This sequence joins TRBV5-1 and TRBJ2-3; 7 bases are a match to TRBD2. The V gene's germline CDR1 is SGHRS and CDR2 YFSETQ. Trimming at V came to 4 bases and at J to 0 bases, leaving 8 bases not matched to a gene. The CDR3 spans 16 residues. CDR3 DNA: TGCGCCAGCAGCCCTGCTAGCGGATCTAGCACAGATACGCAGTATTTT. It yields the protein CASSPASGSSTDTQYF.

In its sample, this clonotype was seen a few times. The V gene is TRBV4-2, the J gene TRBJ2-2, with D possibly TRBD2 on 6 matching bases. The CDR3 spans 17 residues. Per germline, CDR1 LGHNA and CDR2 YNFKEQ. Trimming removed 4 bases at V and 2 bases at J, with 17 bases between. The CDR3 sequence: CASSRTGGDSNTGELFF. As DNA, the CDR3 is TGTGCCAGCAGCCGAACCGGCGGGGACTCCAACACCGGGGAGCTGTTTTTT.

The gene calls are TRBV9 and TRBJ2-7; 8 nucleotides match TRBD2. Germline loops: CDR1 SGDLS, CDR2 YYNGEE. The CDR3 contains 13 residues. V shed 2 bases and J 5 bases; nucleotides not matched to a gene: 3. The CDR3 sequence: CASSVGGGNEQYF. The CDR3 nucleotides read TGTGCCAGCAGCGTCGGGGGGGGGAACGAGCAGTACTTC.

This clonotype was seen only a few times. The chain joins TRBV4-1 to TRBJ2-2, with D uncertain. The CDR3 covers 16 residues. The germline gives CDR1 MGHRA, CDR2 YSYEKL. Trimming shortened V by 0 bases and J by 8 bases, and 16 bases separated the two germline ends. DNA for the CDR3: TGCGCCAGCAGCCAAGACCCTGTCGGAGAGTCTGGGGAGCTGTTTTTT. It translates to CASSQDPVGESGELFF.

This clonotype was counted only a few times. V and J are TRBV27 and TRBJ2-7, with TRBD2 as a possible D gene (6 bases). This CDR3 is 13 amino acids long. V was shortened by 3 bases and J by 0 bases, with 6 bases between the two germline ends. Germline values: CDR1 MNHEY, CDR2 SMNVEV (reference sequence). CDR3 nucleotide sequence: TGTGCCAGCAGTTTGCGGGGCTCCTACGAGCAGTACTTC. Its translation is CASSLRGSYEQYF.

Ten or more counts support this clonotype. The chain recombines TRBV29-1 with TRBJ1-1, with a tentative D call TRBD1 (5 bases). This CDR3 region has 16 residues. CDR1 is SQVTM, CDR2 ANQGSEA, per germline. Trimming pared 1 base from V and 3 bases from J, leaving 18 bases between. CDR3: CSVEGQREGFDTEAFF. CDR3 sequence (DNA): TGCAGCGTTGAAGGGCAACGGGAGGGGTTTGACACTGAAGCTTTCTTT. The full variable domain, with the rest looked up from reference TRBV29-1 and TRBJ1-1, is SAVISQKPSRDICQRGTSLTIQCQVDSQVTMMFWYRQQPGQSLTLIATANQGSEATYESGFVIDKFPISRPNLTFSTLTVSNMSPEDSSIYLCSVEGQREGFDTEAFFGQGTRLTVV.

The gene calls are TRBV7-8 and TRBJ2-7; D is possibly TRBD1 or TRBD2 (5 bases each). This CDR3 has 14 amino acids. V lost 5 bases and J 1 base, leaving 12 bases between the germline ends. CDR1 SGHVS and CDR2 FQNEAQ come from the germline V gene. The CDR3 loop reads CASSPRGQSYEQYF. CDR3 sequence (DNA): TGTGCCAGCAGCCCCCGGGGCCAATCCTACGAGCAGTACTTC. The full variable domain, in which reference TRBV7-8 and TRBJ2-7 provide the parts outside the CDR3, is GAGVSQSPRYKVAKRGQDVALRCDPISGHVSLFWYQQALGQGPEFLTYFQNEAQLDKSGLPSDRFFAERPEGSVSTLKIQRTQQEDSAVYLCASSPRGQSYEQYFGPGTRLTVT.

This chain joins TRBV12-3 or TRBV12-4 and TRBJ1-2, with a weak D call TRBD1 (6 bases). The CDR3 spans 17 residues. The V and J ends lost 5 bases and 8 bases respectively, with 27 bases between them. In DNA, the CDR3 is TGTGCCAGCAGTGTCGATGGGGCAGGGGAGGGCCGGAGGGGCTACACCTTC. Protein product: CASSVDGAGEGRRGYTF.

This clonotype was picked up many times. This chain links TRBV11-3 with TRBJ2-7, with a tentative D call TRBD1 (7 bases). Germline V CDR1 and CDR2: SGHNT, YENEEA. Trimming took 0 bases from V and 2 from J, leaving 11 bases between them. The CDR3 runs to 15 residues. The CDR3 coding sequence is TGTGCCAGCAGCTTAGAGGCAGGGGGGCCCTACGAGCAGTACTTC. Its translation is CASSLEAGGPYEQYF.

The chain joins TRBV2 to TRBJ2-7; TRBD2 matches at 7 bases. This CDR3 comprises 14 residues. Germline V CDR1 and CDR2: SNHLY, FYNNEI. V dropped 10 bases and J dropped 3; count of bases not matched to a gene: 12. CDR3 region: CAISRDYNFYEQYF. DNA of the CDR3: TGTGCCATCTCCCGGGACTACAACTTCTACGAGCAGTACTTC.

The rearrangement joins TRBV29-1 to TRBJ1-1; 7 positions agree with TRBD1. V shed 5 bases and J 5 bases; nucleotides not matched to a gene: 8. Germline CDR1 is SQVTM and CDR2 is ANQGSEA. This CDR3 is 13 amino acids long. CDR3 residues: CSVPLTGTTEAFF. DNA for the CDR3: TGCAGCGTTCCCTTGACAGGGACAACTGAAGCTTTCTTT. The full variable domain, rest sourced from reference TRBV29-1 and TRBJ1-1, is SAVISQKPSRDICQRGTSLTIQCQVDSQVTMMFWYRQQPGQSLTLIATANQGSEATYESGFVIDKFPISRPNLTFSTLTVSNMSPEDSSIYLCSVPLTGTTEAFFGQGTRLTVV.

This clonotype has just a few counts. The chain employs TRBV7-2 and TRBJ2-7; no clear D. The CDR3 has 12 residues. Trimming cost V 1 base and J 4 bases, with 5 bases left between them. Germline V gene lookup returns CDR1 SGHTA and CDR2 FQGNSA. CDR3 nucleotides: TGTGCCAGCAGCTTAGACTGGTACGAGCAGTACTTC. Amino acid sequence: CASSLDWYEQYF.

CDR3 in amino acids: CASSQTGGPAYEQYF. The DNA of the CDR3 is TGCGCCAGCAGCCAAACAGGGGGTCCAGCCTACGAGCAGTACTTC. The chain uses TRBV5-1 and TRBJ2-7, with TRBD1 matching 8 bases. The CDR3 contains 15 residues. V was pared by 4 bases and J by 2 bases, with 8 bases of the junction left unmatched. Germline V gives CDR1 SGHRS, CDR2 YFSETQ.

A few counts support this clonotype. The CDR3 sequence: CASSLTGSSSYEQYF. The CDR3, as DNA: TGTGCCAGCAGTTTAACAGGATCATCCTCCTACGAGCAGTACTTC. The V gene is TRBV12-3 or TRBV12-4, the J gene TRBJ2-7; weak D call: TRBD1 (5 bases). Trimming left V 2 bases short and J 0 bases short, with 11 bases between. This CDR3 has 15 amino acids.

The chain links TRBV20-1 to TRBJ1-5; possibly TRBD1 for D (5 bases). V was pared by 2 bases and J by 2 bases, with 16 bases between. The CDR3 is made up of 16 amino acids. Germline loops: CDR1 DFQATT, CDR2 SNEGSKA (reference sequence). CDR3 in DNA: TGCAGTGCTAGAACGGGTCTCGGGGCAGGCAATCAGCCCCAGCATTTT. This sequence encodes CSARTGLGAGNQPQHF.

There are a few counts of this clonotype. The rearrangement links TRBV6-5 to TRBJ2-3; weak D call: TRBD2 (6 bases). Germline V lookup: CDR1 MNHEY, CDR2 SVGAGI. Trimming cost V 2 bases and J 0 bases, with 9 bases left between them. This CDR3 has 15 amino acids. The CDR3 here is CASSYKRASTDTQYF. Here the CDR3 DNA reads TGTGCCAGCAGTTACAAGCGGGCTAGCACAGATACGCAGTATTTT.

The chain has TRBV5-8 and TRBJ2-2; D uncertain. Trimming cost V 0 bases and J 1 base, with 7 bases left between them. CDR1 and CDR2 (germline): SGHTS, YDEGEE. This CDR3 region has 15 residues. The CDR3 coding sequence is TGTGCCAGCAGCTTGGGGACCAAGAACACCGGGGAGCTGTTTTTT. It is translated as CASSLGTKNTGELFF.

The V gene is TRBV12-3 or TRBV12-4, the J gene TRBJ2-1; D possibly corresponds to TRBD2 (6 bases). Trimming left V 5 bases short and J 6 bases short, with 11 bases between. This CDR3 has 13 amino acids. The CDR3: CASSGRLVNEQFF. The CDR3 DNA follows: TGTGCCAGCAGTGGCAGACTAGTCAATGAGCAGTTCTTC.

This clonotype has a single count. CDR3 sequence: CASSARGQGKEQFF. The CDR3 DNA reads as TGTGCCAGCAGTGCCCGAGGACAGGGGAAAGAGCAGTTCTTC. The chain uses TRBV2 and TRBJ2-1; 9 bases are a match to TRBD1. Germline V gives CDR1 SNHLY, CDR2 FYNNEI. The CDR3 spans 14 residues. The V segment lost 4 bases and the J segment 10 bases; nucleotides outside the gene matches: 8.

This clonotype was picked up a small number of times. Here the CDR3 DNA reads TGTGCCAGCAGTTTAGCAGGGGCCTTTAATCAGCCCCAGCATTTT. Translation gives CASSLAGAFNQPQHF. V gene TRBV28 combines with J gene TRBJ1-5, with D perhaps TRBD1 (6 bases). The germline V and J ends were trimmed by 2 bases and 4 bases, with 12 bases remaining between them. Germline V CDR1 and CDR2: MDHEN, SYDVKM. The CDR3 extends over 15 amino acids. The variable domain in full, with the rest retrieved from reference TRBV28 and TRBJ1-5, is DVKVTQSSRYLVKRTGEKVFLECVQDMDHENMFWYRQDPGLGLRLIYFSYDVKMKEKGDIPEGYSVSREKKERFSLILESASTNQTSMYLCASSLAGAFNQPQHFGDGTRLSIL.

The table lists this clonotype with a few counts. The chain combines TRBV30 with TRBJ1-1; D is uncertain. The V gene's germline CDR1 is GTSNPN and CDR2 SVGIG (reference sequence). V gave up 3 bases and J gave up 10 bases, with 12 bases separating them. The CDR3 is 11 residues long. The CDR3 DNA follows: TGTGCCTGGAGCGGGGAGATGCGAGCTTTCTTT. Its translation is CAWSGEMRAFF.

This clonotype has only a few counts. The chain is built from TRBV4-3 and TRBJ2-1; tentative D call: TRBD1 (5 bases). V was cut by 0 bases and J by 15 bases, with 15 bases left in between. CDR3 length: 13 residues. Germline V gene lookup returns CDR1 LGHNA and CDR2 YSLEER. CDR3 in DNA: TGCGCCAGCAGCCAAGATCTTAGGGGAATAGGGTTCTTC. Its protein is CASSQDLRGIGFF.

There are a few counts of this clonotype. CDR3 amino acids: CASSLYGGADQPQHF. The DNA of the CDR3 is TGCGCCAGCAGCTTGTATGGGGGGGCGGATCAGCCCCAGCATTTT. The chain recombines TRBV5-1 with TRBJ1-5, with a possible D match to TRBD1 (6 bases). The germline V gene encodes CDR1 SGHRS and CDR2 YFSETQ. The CDR3 sequence is 15 residues long. V lost 1 base and J 5 bases, leaving 13 bases between the germline ends.